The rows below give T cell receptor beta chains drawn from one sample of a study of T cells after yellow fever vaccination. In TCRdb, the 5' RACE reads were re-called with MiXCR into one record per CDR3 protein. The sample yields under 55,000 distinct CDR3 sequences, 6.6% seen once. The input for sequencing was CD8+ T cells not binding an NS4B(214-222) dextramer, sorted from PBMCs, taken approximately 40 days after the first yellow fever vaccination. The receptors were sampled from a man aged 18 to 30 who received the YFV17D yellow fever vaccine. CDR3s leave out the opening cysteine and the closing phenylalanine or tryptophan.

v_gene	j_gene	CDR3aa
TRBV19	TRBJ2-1	ASTTEAYNEQF
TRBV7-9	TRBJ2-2	ASSLISENTGELF
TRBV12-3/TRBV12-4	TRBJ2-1	ASSSPFSGGAGNEQF
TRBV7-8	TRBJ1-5	ASSLADGVEAQH
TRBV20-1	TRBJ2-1	SARDGRGPYNEQF
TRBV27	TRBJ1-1	ASSFTWGTVNTEAF
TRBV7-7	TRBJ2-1	ASSLDSSYNEQF
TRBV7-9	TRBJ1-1	ASSPNNGDTEAF
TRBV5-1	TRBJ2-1	ASARSWGNEQF
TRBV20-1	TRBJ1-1	SASTGDAF
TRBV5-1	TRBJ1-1	ASSLEGAGNTEAF
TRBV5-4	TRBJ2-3	ASSFNERGMDTQY
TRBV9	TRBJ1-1	ASSVGDSTEAF
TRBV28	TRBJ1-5	ASSGRDDQPQH
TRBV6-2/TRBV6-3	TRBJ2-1	ASSSLVSGIYYNEQF
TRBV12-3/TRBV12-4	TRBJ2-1	ASSPLGTSGGEQF
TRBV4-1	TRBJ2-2	ASSQDASGGDTGELF
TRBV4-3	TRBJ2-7	ASSQGGVGYEQY
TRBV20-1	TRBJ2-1	SASLSTVNEQF
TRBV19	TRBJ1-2	ASSINLGVNGYT
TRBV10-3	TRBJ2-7	AITPDGGSYEQY
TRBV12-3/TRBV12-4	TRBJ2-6	TCPNPGQGASGANVLT
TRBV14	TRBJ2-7	ASSQSGEQY
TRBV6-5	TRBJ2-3	ASSYPLGRDTQY
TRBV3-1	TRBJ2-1	ASSPQKAGVGYNEQF
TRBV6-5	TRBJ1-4	ASSRETGGTNEKLF
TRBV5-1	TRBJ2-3	ASWPGVSTDTQY
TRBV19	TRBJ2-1	ASSIMRGGHNEQF
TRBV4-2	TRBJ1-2	ASSQVDSSYGYT
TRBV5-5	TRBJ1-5	ASSLAPNQPQH
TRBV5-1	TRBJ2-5	ASSYRDSPQETQY
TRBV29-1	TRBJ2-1	SVEGVAGANNEQF
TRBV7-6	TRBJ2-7	ASSLGAGTDEQY
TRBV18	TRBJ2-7	ASSLTGVDEQY
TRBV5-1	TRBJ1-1	ASSSQQGGTEAF
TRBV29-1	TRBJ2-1	SVSGEHNEQF
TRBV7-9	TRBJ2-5	ASSFNDRVYQETQY
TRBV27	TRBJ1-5	ASSFTDASNQPQH
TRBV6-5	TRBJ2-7	ASSYTETFYYEQY
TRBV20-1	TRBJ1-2	SARTAERNYGYT